This T cell receptor beta chain was profiled in a study of radiotherapy plus CTLA-4 blockade in lung cancer. For the study at large: Among enrolled patients, over 15% responded and 31% achieved disease control. Whole-study findings and limits: TCR clones originating in tumors grew in number in blood after radiotherapy plus ipilimumab. According to reports, early shifts in blood T cell clones, alongside interferon-beta, forecast response most accurately.

The CDR3 consists of 16 residues. Germline lookup yields CDR1 MDHEN and CDR2 SYDVKM. Trimming took 4 bases from V and 4 from J, leaving 19 bases between them. TCRdb keeps only in-frame clones here, not all; method: immunoSEQ multiplex PCR. This sample yields tens of thousands of clones, of which 70% to 80% are seen a single time; 10% belongs to the top ten. For this clone: Its antigen is as yet unknown.

Patients had chemo-refractory metastatic non-small-cell lung cancer and received focal radiation plus CTLA-4 blockade that used ipilimumab. This sequence joins TRBV28 and TRBJ1-2; maybe TRBD1 (6 bases). The origin of this receptor is a human donor with non-small cell lung cancer who had a complete response to radiotherapy plus ipilimumab. The sequencing used peripheral blood, collected from a patient treated with radiotherapy plus ipilimumab. Written as DNA, the CDR3 is TGTGCCAGCAGTTCTTATCAGGGGCGGGGGATCTATGGCTACACCTTC. Translated: CASSSYQGRGIYGYTF.